This T cell receptor beta chain was sequenced during a study of blood T cell repertoires in COVID-19. Study in general: T cells, B-cell-depleted T cells, or PBMCs supplied cDNA or gDNA.

This table comes from immunoSEQ multiplex PCR, and its TCRdb copy is limited to in-frame clones, with some not included. The table records 250,000 to 300,000 clones, 88% of them present only once. CDR1 is LGHDT, CDR2 YNNKEL, per germline (reference sequence). The CDR3 has 18 residues. The V segment lost 4 bases and the J segment 1 base; nucleotides outside the gene matches: 6. The sample taken for sequencing was peripheral blood. The V call is TRBV3-1 (or the pseudogene TRBV3-2), the J call TRBJ2-1; 14 bases match TRBD2. The sequence derives from a woman in her 30s who had recovered from COVID-19. CDR3 bases: TGTGCCAGCAGCCCCGGGACTAGCGGGGGAAAATCCTACAATGAGCAGTTCTTC. Translated, it gives CASSPGTSGGKSYNEQFF.